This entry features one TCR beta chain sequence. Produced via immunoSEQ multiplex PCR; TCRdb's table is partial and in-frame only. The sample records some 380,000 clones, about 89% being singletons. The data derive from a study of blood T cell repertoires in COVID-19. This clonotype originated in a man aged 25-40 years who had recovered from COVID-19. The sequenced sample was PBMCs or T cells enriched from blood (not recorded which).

This CDR3 reads CASSSLTGMNTEAFF. The DNA for the CDR3 is TGCGCCAGCAGCTCCCTGACAGGGATGAACACTGAAGCTTTCTTT. This rearrangement joins TRBV5-1 to TRBJ1-1; TRBD1 aligns across 7 bases. The CDR3 consists of 15 residues. The trim removed 3 bases at V and 0 bases at J, leaving 5 bases unmatched. The V gene's germline CDR1 is SGHRS and CDR2 YFSETQ. The full variable domain, its missing parts supplied by reference TRBV5-1 and TRBJ1-1, is KAGVTQTPRYLIKTRGQQVTLSCSPISGHRSVSWYQQTPGQGLQFLFEYFSETQRNKGNFPGRFSGRQFSNSRSEMNVSTLELGDSALYLCASSSLTGMNTEAFFGQGTRLTVV.